The next 15 T cell receptor beta chains were all read from a single sample in a study of cytomegalovirus exposure and HLA in healthy donors. PCR primers comprised 60 Vbeta and 13 Jbeta primers. Measured with immunoSEQ multiplex PCR; TCRdb has only the in-frame clones, and not every one. The table includes over 130,000 clones, roughly 74% detected once. Sequencing was performed on PBMCs. The receptors shown here come from a woman in her thirties or forties in good health and CMV-seropositive.

The chain is built from TRBV28 and TRBJ2-7, with D unclear. This CDR3 has 12 residues. In germline, CDR1 is MDHEN, CDR2 SYDVKM. Trimming took off 10 bases at V and 0 bases at J, with 10 bases between the two ends. CDR3 sequence (DNA): TGTGCCACTCGCGGCGTCTCCTACGAGCAGTACTTC. Translating it yields CATRGVSYEQYF.

The chain has TRBV25-1 and TRBJ1-3, with D unclear. The CDR3 is 15 residues long. V lost 3 bases to trimming and J lost 4 bases, with 13 bases between them. Germline assignment: CDR1 MGHDK and CDR2 SYGVNS. For the CDR3, the DNA is TGTGCCAGCAGTGAGTTTAGGAGCGGAGGAAACACCATATATTTT. This gives the protein CASSEFRSGGNTIYF.

The chain links TRBV4-1 to TRBJ2-3, with 7 bases identical to TRBD2. Germline-derived CDR1 and CDR2 are MGHRA and YSYEKL. The V gene end was trimmed by 1 base and the J gene end by 4 bases; junction bases not matched to a gene: 11. This CDR3 is built from 17 residues. DNA for the CDR3: TGCGCCAGCAGCCAAGTTCTCGCGGGAGTGGGCGCAGATACGCAGTATTTT. Translating gives CASSQVLAGVGADTQYF.

This chain uses TRBV11-2 with TRBJ2-4, with 13 bases that match TRBD2. CDR1 and CDR2 (germline): SGHAT, FQNNGV. The CDR3 is made up of 16 amino acids. V lost 1 base to trimming and J lost 3 bases; unmatched junction nucleotides: 0. CDR3 sequence (DNA): TGTGCCAGCAGCTTAGGGACTAGCGGGGGCAAAAACATTCAGTACTTC. It translates to CASSLGTSGGKNIQYF.

This clone was recorded once. In nucleotides, the CDR3 is TGCGCCAGCAGCCGGGGGGACTATGGCTACACCTTC. Translation gives CASSRGDYGYTF. The chain carries TRBV5-1 and TRBJ1-2, with D perhaps matching TRBD1 (5 bases). Germline V gene data show CDR1 as SGHRS and CDR2 as YFSETQ. This CDR3 has 12 amino acids. Trimming pared 4 bases from V and 3 bases from J, leaving 7 bases between.

The V and J genes are TRBV15 and TRBJ2-7, with 7 bases identical to TRBD2. Germline CDR1 LNHNV, CDR2 YYDKDF (reference sequence). Trimming cost V 3 bases and J 0 bases; bases outside gene matches: 8. This CDR3 region has 16 residues. CDR3: CATSRLASGVSYEQYF. The DNA for the CDR3 is TGTGCCACCAGCAGGCTGGCTAGCGGAGTCTCCTACGAGCAGTACTTC.

The V and J genes are TRBV28 and TRBJ2-7, with 8 bases that match TRBD2. The CDR3 sequence is 14 residues long. From germline, CDR1 is MDHEN and CDR2 SYDVKM. Trimming cost V 3 bases and J 1 base; bases outside gene matches: 2. CDR3 region: CASSFLAGSYEQYF. In nucleotides, the CDR3 is TGTGCCAGCAGTTTCCTAGCGGGTTCCTACGAGCAGTACTTC.

The genes are TRBV28 and TRBJ2-2, with 13 bases that match TRBD2. CDR1 and CDR2 (germline): MDHEN, SYDVKM. This CDR3 is built from 17 residues. The junction had 7 bases not matched to a gene; V was cut back by 9 bases and J by 0 bases. CDR3 DNA: TGTGCCAGTGTGACTAGCGGGAGGCAGGCGAACACCGGGGAGCTGTTTTTT. It encodes CASVTSGRQANTGELFF. Combining the CDR3 with reference TRBV28 and TRBJ2-2 gives the whole variable domain DVKVTQSSRYLVKRTGEKVFLECVQDMDHENMFWYRQDPGLGLRLIYFSYDVKMKEKGDIPEGYSVSREKKERFSLILESASTNQTSMYLCASVTSGRQANTGELFFGEGSRLTVL.

The chain employs TRBV11-3 and TRBJ2-5; TRBD1 aligns across 7 bases. CDR1 and CDR2 from the germline V gene are SGHNT and YENEEA. The V and J ends lost 1 base and 4 bases, in that order; junction bases with no gene match: 12. This CDR3 has 17 residues. The CDR3: CASSLGTRQGETETQYF. CDR3 nucleotides: TGTGCCAGCAGCTTAGGGACCAGACAGGGAGAGACAGAGACCCAGTACTTC.

In its sample, this clone was seen a few times. This chain connects TRBV2 to TRBJ2-7; tentatively, D is TRBD1 (6 bases). CDR3 length: 14 amino acids. Germline V CDR1 and CDR2: SNHLY, FYNNEI. V lost 8 bases and J lost 0, with 14 bases in between. CDR3: CASGRQDLSYEQYF. The CDR3 coding sequence is TGTGCCAGCGGAAGACAGGATCTCTCCTACGAGCAGTACTTC.

The J gene is TRBJ2-7, the V gene TRBV18, with a weak D call TRBD2 (6 bases). CDR1 is KGHSH, CDR2 LQKENI, per germline. V lost 8 bases and J 4 bases, leaving 18 bases between the germline ends. The CDR3 extends over 14 amino acids. The CDR3 region is CASGEEGNRYEQYF. The CDR3 region has the DNA TGTGCCAGCGGGGAGGAGGGTAATAGGTACGAGCAGTACTTC. The entire variable domain, with the rest obtained from reference TRBV18 and TRBJ2-7, is as follows: NAGVMQNPRHLVRRRGQEARLRCSPMKGHSHVYWYRQLPEEGLKFMVYLQKENIIDESGMPKERFSAEFPKEGPSILRIQQVVRGDSAAYFCASGEEGNRYEQYFGPGTRLTVT.

This clone was counted once. The chain couples TRBV7-3 to TRBJ2-6; maybe TRBD1 (6 bases). Germline V lookup: CDR1 SGHTA, CDR2 FQGTGA. The CDR3 totals 17 residues. Trimming took 5 bases from V and 0 from J, leaving 14 bases between them. CDR3 DNA sequence: TGTGCCAGCAGCGCACAGCAGGGGAGCTCTGGGGCCAACGTCCTGACTTTC. Translation: CASSAQQGSSGANVLTF.

The chain uses TRBV29-1 and TRBJ2-3, with 9 bases fitting TRBD2. Germline V CDR1 and CDR2: SQVTM, ANQGSEA. The CDR3 length is 15 residues. The V segment lost 4 bases and the J segment 5 bases; nucleotides outside the gene matches: 10. CDR3 region: CSVVSSGSFVDTQYF. The CDR3 DNA reads as TGCAGCGTTGTCAGTAGCGGGAGTTTTGTAGATACGCAGTATTTT.

V gene TRBV30 combines with J gene TRBJ2-1, with D unresolved. Germline V CDR1 and CDR2: GTSNPN, SVGIG (reference sequence). V was clipped by 5 bases and J by 3 bases, with 5 bases between them. The CDR3 is made up of 11 amino acids. This chain's CDR3 is CAWQDYNEQFF. CDR3 DNA sequence: TGTGCCTGGCAGGACTACAATGAGCAGTTCTTC.

This clone has more than one count but fewer than ten. The chain combines TRBV19 with TRBJ2-7, with a weak D call TRBD2 (7 bases). V gave up 3 bases and J gave up 2 bases, with 14 bases separating them. Germline CDR1 LNHDA, CDR2 SQIVND (reference sequence). CDR3 length: 15 amino acids. Here the CDR3 reads CASSIGGADPYEQYF. As DNA, the CDR3 is TGTGCCAGTAGTATTGGGGGGGCAGATCCCTACGAGCAGTACTTC.